This passage covers 27 T cell receptor beta chains from one sample sequenced in a study of blood T cell repertoires in COVID-19 (TCRdb year 2020). The library was built by means of the immunoSEQ multiplex PCR assay. TCRdb stores this immuneACCESS table with in-frame sequences only. Part of the clones is absent; in the studies checked, under half of the shortfall reflects unresolved V genes, and no reason is known for the rest. The sample contains some 350,000 clones, around 83% of them found a single time. In total, the top ten clones hold around 3% of the sample. Sequenced material: peripheral blood. All receptors come from a man younger than 45 with active or convalescent COVID-19.

V gene TRBV7-9 combines with J gene TRBJ1-6, with TRBD1 identical over 8 bases. Germline CDR1 is SEHNR and CDR2 is FQNEAQ (reference sequence). V trimming: 5 bases; J trimming: 0 bases; junction bases outside the gene matches: 6. CDR3 length: 17 residues. The CDR3 DNA reads as TGTGCCAGCAGCGAATGGACAGGGAGCTCCTATAATTCACCCCTCCACTTT. The encoded protein is CASSEWTGSSYNSPLHF.

This chain uses TRBV7-2 with TRBJ2-1; 11 bases match TRBD2. The CDR3 runs to 17 residues. Trimming cost V 1 base and J 0 bases; bases outside gene matches: 2. Germline assignment: CDR1 SGHTA and CDR2 FQGNSA. The DNA of the CDR3 is TGTGCCAGCAGCTTAGGGGGGACTAGCGGCTCCTACAATGAGCAGTTCTTC. It encodes CASSLGGTSGSYNEQFF. Looking up the rest from reference TRBV7-2 and TRBJ2-1 gives the full variable domain: GAGVSQSPSNKVTEKGKDVELRCDPISGHTALYWYRQSLGQGLEFLIYFQGNSAPDKSGLPSDRFSAERTGGSVSTLTIQRTQQEDSAVYLCASSLGGTSGSYNEQFFGPGTRLTVL.

The J gene is TRBJ2-7, the V gene TRBV5-4; D ambiguous. Trimming shortened V by 4 bases and J by 8 bases, and 10 bases separated the two germline ends. Germline lookup yields CDR1 SGHNT and CDR2 YYREEE (reference sequence). The CDR3 covers 11 residues. The DNA of the CDR3 is TGTGCCAGCAGCGACGGAGTTAAGCAGTACTTC. It specifies CASSDGVKQYF.

This chain uses TRBV5-1 with TRBJ2-1, with TRBD2 matching 11 bases. Germline V gene lookup returns CDR1 SGHRS and CDR2 YFSETQ. This CDR3 is 17 amino acids long. Trimming took 4 bases from V and 0 from J; bases not matched to a gene: 6. CDR3 nucleotides: TGCGCCAGCAGCCTAGCGGGGGGCCCCGGCTCCTACAATGAGCAGTTCTTC. It encodes CASSLAGGPGSYNEQFF.

The gene calls are TRBV2 and TRBJ1-1; maybe TRBD1 (6 bases). Germline V gene sequence: CDR1 SNHLY, CDR2 FYNNEI. V was cut by 7 bases and J by 6 bases, with 18 bases left in between. The CDR3 covers 14 residues. CDR3 sequence (DNA): TGTGCCAGCATTTCATCCCGGGACACTCCTGAAGCTTTCTTT. It encodes CASISSRDTPEAFF.

This chain uses TRBV2 with TRBJ2-1; 10 nucleotides line up with TRBD1. The V gene end was trimmed by 3 bases and the J gene end by 2 bases; junction bases not matched to a gene: 7. Germline V lookup: CDR1 SNHLY, CDR2 FYNNEI. The CDR3 is made up of 17 amino acids. CDR3 sequence (DNA): TGTGCCAGCAGTGAGAGTCGTGGGACAGGGGCCTACAATGAGCAGTTCTTC. Residues: CASSESRGTGAYNEQFF.

The rearrangement uses TRBV24-1 and TRBJ2-1; 10 bases map to TRBD2. Germline CDR1 reads KGHDR; CDR2 reads SFDVKD. The CDR3 is 14 amino acids. V was clipped by 9 bases and J by 8 bases; unmatched bases: 9. In nucleotides, the CDR3 is TGTGCCACCGGGACTAGCGAGGGCCAAGATGAGCAGTTCTTC. This encodes CATGTSEGQDEQFF.

The chain employs TRBV30 and TRBJ2-5; 7 bases fit TRBD1. The CDR3 contains 13 residues. Germline V gives CDR1 GTSNPN, CDR2 SVGIG (reference sequence). The V gene end was trimmed by 5 bases and the J gene end by 1 base; junction bases not matched to a gene: 4. The CDR3 reads CAWQTGFQETQYF. The CDR3 DNA sequence: TGTGCCTGGCAGACAGGGTTCCAAGAGACCCAGTACTTC. Full variable domain (missing parts from reference TRBV30 and TRBJ2-5): SQTIHQWPATLVQPVGSPLSLECTVEGTSNPNLYWYRQAAGRGLQLLFYSVGIGQISSEVPQNLSASRPQDRQFILSSKKLLLSDSGFYLCAWQTGFQETQYFGPGTRLLVL.

The gene calls are TRBV7-2 and TRBJ2-1; 10 nucleotides match TRBD2. CDR3 length: 15 residues. Unmatched junction bases numbered 9, after V lost 5 bases and J lost 8 bases. Germline loops: CDR1 SGHTA, CDR2 FQGNSA. The CDR3 region has the DNA TGTGCCAGCAGCGCCCTAGCGGGGGCAGGGGATGAGCAGTTCTTC. It translates to CASSALAGAGDEQFF.

The chain links TRBV10-3 to TRBJ2-6; D uncertain. From germline, CDR1 is ENHRY and CDR2 SYGVKD. The CDR3 is made up of 18 amino acids. V was pared by 4 bases and J by 1 base, with 17 bases between. The CDR3 DNA reads as TGTGCCATCAGTGGGTGGGCAGGTGGAACTTCTGGGGCCAACGTCCTGACTTTC. Protein product: CAISGWAGGTSGANVLTF.

The chain uses TRBV7-9 and TRBJ2-7; TRBD2 matches at 7 bases. Germline CDR1 reads SEHNR; CDR2 reads FQNEAQ (reference sequence). The CDR3 covers 16 residues. V lost 5 bases and J lost 0; bases outside the gene matches: 10. The CDR3 loop is CASSQTRREPSYEQYF. Written as DNA, the CDR3 is TGTGCCAGCAGCCAGACCCGGCGGGAGCCCTCCTACGAGCAGTACTTC.

This clone was recorded only once. The chain recombines TRBV27 with TRBJ2-1, with D unresolved. The germline V gene encodes CDR1 MNHEY and CDR2 SMNVEV (reference sequence). With 4 bases removed from V and 0 bases from J, the gap between germline ends came to 7 bases. The CDR3 has 14 residues. The CDR3 region has the DNA TGTGCCAGCAGTTCTCCTTTCTCCTACAATGAGCAGTTCTTC. Translation gives CASSSPFSYNEQFF.

This clone turned up a few times. The chain uses TRBV13 and TRBJ1-3; 7 bases agree with TRBD1. This CDR3 has 15 residues. Germline V lookup: CDR1 PRHDT, CDR2 FYEKMQ (reference sequence). V was pared by 5 bases and J by 4 bases, with 8 bases of the junction left unmatched. CDR3 residues: CASSNIGTAGNTIYF. The DNA of the CDR3 is TGTGCCAGCAGCAATATTGGGACAGCCGGAAACACCATATATTTT.

The chain joins TRBV2 to TRBJ1-1, with TRBD1 as a possible D gene (5 bases). V was shortened by 7 bases and J by 1 base, with 13 bases between the two germline ends. Germline values: CDR1 SNHLY, CDR2 FYNNEI. This CDR3 has 14 residues. CDR3 nucleotides: TGTGCCAGCACCTATTTAGGGGAGAACACTGAAGCTTTCTTT. It codes for CASTYLGENTEAFF.

This clone was seen a single time. The gene calls are TRBV18 and TRBJ2-3; 8 nucleotides agree with TRBD1. The CDR3 covers 14 residues. Unmatched junction bases numbered 5, after V lost 4 bases and J lost 5 bases. The germline CDR1 and CDR2 sequences are KGHSH and LQKENI. CDR3 loop: CASSLQGAEDTQYF. The CDR3 region has the DNA TGTGCCAGCTCACTTCAGGGGGCGGAAGATACGCAGTATTTT.

This clone has just one count. The chain is built from TRBV4-1 and TRBJ1-4; weak D call: TRBD1 (6 bases). The germline CDR1 and CDR2 sequences are MGHRA and YSYEKL. Deletions cut 4 bases from V and 7 bases from J, with 13 bases between. This CDR3 is built from 14 residues. CDR3 residues: CASSRDKQFEKLFF. CDR3 DNA sequence: TGCGCCAGCAGCCGGGACAAACAATTTGAAAAACTGTTTTTT.

This sequence joins TRBV27 and TRBJ2-3; 8 nucleotides match TRBD2. This CDR3 has 16 residues. Germline V gives CDR1 MNHEY, CDR2 SMNVEV (reference sequence). The V and J ends lost 3 bases and 5 bases, in that order; junction bases with no gene match: 10. The chain's CDR3 is CASSFLTSGAEDTQYF. CDR3 coding DNA: TGTGCCAGCAGTTTCCTCACTAGCGGCGCGGAAGATACGCAGTATTTT.

The chain joins TRBV30 to TRBJ2-3, with D perhaps matching TRBD2 (7 bases). The germline V gene encodes CDR1 GTSNPN and CDR2 SVGIG (reference sequence). Trimming took off 3 bases at V and 4 bases at J, with 11 bases between the two ends. CDR3 length: 13 amino acids. Here the CDR3 reads CAWSARGPDTQYF. The CDR3, as DNA: TGTGCCTGGAGCGCGCGGGGGCCAGATACGCAGTATTTT. The full variable domain, its missing parts supplied by reference TRBV30 and TRBJ2-3, is SQTIHQWPATLVQPVGSPLSLECTVEGTSNPNLYWYRQAAGRGLQLLFYSVGIGQISSEVPQNLSASRPQDRQFILSSKKLLLSDSGFYLCAWSARGPDTQYFGPGTRLTVL.

The chain joins TRBV27 to TRBJ2-5; the match to TRBD2 covers 11 bases. Trimming at V came to 3 bases and at J to 2 bases, leaving 5 bases not matched to a gene. Germline V lookup: CDR1 MNHEY, CDR2 SMNVEV (reference sequence). The CDR3 runs to 16 residues. CDR3 sequence: CASSFQTSGAQETQYF. For the CDR3, the DNA is TGTGCCAGCAGTTTCCAGACTAGCGGGGCTCAAGAGACCCAGTACTTC.

The rearrangement joins TRBV7-2 to TRBJ2-6, with 7 bases identical to TRBD1. The germline V gene encodes CDR1 SGHTA and CDR2 FQGNSA. V lost 1 base and J lost 1; bases outside the gene matches: 1. This CDR3 has 16 residues. CDR3 region: CASSLEGASGANVLTF. CDR3 DNA: TGTGCCAGCAGCTTAGAGGGGGCTTCTGGGGCCAACGTCCTGACTTTC.

This clone was detected a few times. CDR3 nucleotide sequence: TGCGCCAGCAGCCAAGATCGGGTAGGGAACACTGAAGCTTTCTTT. Residues: CASSQDRVGNTEAFF. The chain uses TRBV4-3 and TRBJ1-1; D remains unclear. Looked up from germline, CDR1 is LGHNA and CDR2 is YSLEER. The CDR3 spans 15 residues. Trimming cost V 0 bases and J 1 base, with 9 bases left between them.

The chain couples TRBV6-2 or TRBV6-3 to TRBJ1-1; unclear D gene. V shed 5 bases and J shed 1 base, with 17 bases lying between them. This CDR3 has 16 residues. Germline CDR1 reads MNHEY; CDR2 reads SVGEGT. Here the CDR3 reads CASSDLTSSSNTEAFF. CDR3 nucleotides: TGTGCCAGCAGTGATTTAACGAGTAGTTCGAACACTGAAGCTTTCTTT.

This chain connects TRBV15 to TRBJ1-1; TRBD1 agrees at 10 bases. V lost 0 bases, J lost 11 bases, and 9 bases stayed unmatched. The CDR3 is made up of 15 amino acids. Germline-derived CDR1 and CDR2 are LNHNV and YYDKDF (reference sequence). The CDR3 sequence: CATSRETGTGVRAFF. The CDR3 DNA reads as TGTGCCACCAGCAGAGAAACCGGGACAGGGGTGCGTGCTTTCTTT.

V and J are TRBV5-8 and TRBJ2-7; D possibly corresponds to TRBD2 (5 bases). The CDR3 extends over 15 amino acids. The V end was cut by 1 base, the J end by 3 bases, with 14 bases between. CDR1 and CDR2 from the germline V gene are SGHTS and YDEGEE. The CDR3 bases are TGTGCCAGCAGCTTGAATCAGGCGGGTTTCTACGAGCAGTACTTC. Its protein is CASSLNQAGFYEQYF.

The gene calls are TRBV5-1 and TRBJ2-1; D might be TRBD2 (5 bases). The CDR3 is 16 amino acids. CDR1 SGHRS and CDR2 YFSETQ come from the germline V gene. Trimming removed 1 base from V and 9 bases from J, with 20 bases in between. The CDR3 here is CASSLRRAGQSGEQFF. The CDR3 DNA sequence: TGCGCCAGCAGCTTGAGGCGGGCGGGCCAAAGTGGTGAGCAGTTCTTC.

The chain recombines TRBV19 with TRBJ1-1; perhaps TRBD1 as D (5 bases). Germline V gives CDR1 LNHDA, CDR2 SQIVND (reference sequence). The V end was cut by 3 bases, the J end by 4 bases, with 15 bases between. This CDR3 is built from 15 residues. The CDR3 loop is CASSMMWGRGTEAFF. DNA of the CDR3: TGTGCCAGTAGTATGATGTGGGGCCGAGGCACTGAAGCTTTCTTT.

There are a few counts of this clone. The rearrangement links TRBV27 to TRBJ2-1; TRBD2 might be the D (7 bases). The CDR3 runs 16 residues. V was trimmed by 6 bases and J by 6 bases, leaving 21 bases between them. CDR1 and CDR2 (germline): MNHEY, SMNVEV (reference sequence). The chain's CDR3 is CASRGAGATWGNEQFF. CDR3 nucleotide sequence: TGTGCCAGCAGGGGGGCGGGGGCAACCTGGGGCAATGAGCAGTTCTTC.